This entry lists 27 T cell receptor beta chains sequenced from one sample in a study of Ad26.COV2.S vaccination and SARS-CoV-2 variants. Assay: immunoSEQ multiplex PCR; the TCRdb copy retains only in-frame clones and omits some. The table has under 95,000 clones, roughly 84% seen once. Sample: peripheral blood, taken after recovery from COVID-19. The receptors originated from a human donor who had recovered from COVID-19.

Only one count was recorded for this clone. V gene TRBV18 combines with J gene TRBJ1-5; 9 bases map to TRBD1. With V trimmed by 5 bases and J by 2 bases, 4 bases remained unmatched. Germline CDR1 is KGHSH and CDR2 is LQKENI. The CDR3 contains 15 residues. The CDR3 region has the DNA TGTGCCAGCTCATCCGGGGACAGGGGCAATCAGCCCCAGCATTTT. The encoded protein is CASSSGDRGNQPQHF.

The CDR3 spells CASSLETSTDTQYF. The CDR3 bases are TGTGCCAGCAGCTTGGAAACTAGCACAGATACGCAGTATTTT. The J gene is TRBJ2-3, the V gene TRBV5-4, with D unclear. The CDR3 runs to 14 residues. Germline V gene lookup returns CDR1 SGHNT and CDR2 YYREEE (reference sequence). The ends were cut back, 0 bases at V and 0 bases at J, with 5 bases in the middle.

The chain links TRBV10-3 to TRBJ2-1; D unresolved. V gave up 7 bases and J gave up 8 bases, with 15 bases separating them. This CDR3 comprises 13 residues. Germline V CDR1 and CDR2: ENHRY, SYGVKD. The CDR3 nucleotides read TGTGCCATCATGGACCCACAAGCAGATGAGCAGTTCTTC. This sequence encodes CAIMDPQADEQFF.

In this sample, this clone turned up a few times. The chain combines TRBV5-5 with TRBJ2-2; D is perhaps TRBD1 or TRBD2 (5 bases each). V lost 5 bases and J lost 7, with 12 bases in between. CDR1 and CDR2 (germline): SGHKS, YYEKEE (reference sequence). The CDR3 runs to 13 residues. The CDR3 DNA is TGTGCCAGCAGTCCCATGAGGGGCGGGGAGCTGTTTTTT. This translates into CASSPMRGGELFF.

The chain carries TRBV28 and TRBJ1-4; no reliable D call. The ends were cut back, 2 bases at V and 6 bases at J, with 10 bases in the middle. In germline, CDR1 is MDHEN, CDR2 SYDVKM. The CDR3 loop spans 14 amino acids. The CDR3 bases are TGTGCCAGCAGTTTAAGACTGGAACATGAAAAACTGTTTTTT. Its translation: CASSLRLEHEKLFF.

This clone was counted once. The V and J genes are TRBV4-3 and TRBJ2-4, with TRBD2 identical over 7 bases. V lost 0 bases, J lost 8 bases, and 13 bases stayed unmatched. Germline V gives CDR1 LGHNA, CDR2 YSLEER. There are 17 residues in the CDR3. The CDR3 reads CASSQDLGGSFTHIQYF. In nucleotides, the CDR3 is TGCGCCAGCAGCCAAGATCTAGGCGGGAGTTTCACTCACATTCAGTACTTC.

The chain combines TRBV7-9 with TRBJ1-2; D remains ambiguous. This CDR3 region has 13 residues. Germline CDR1 SEHNR, CDR2 FQNEAQ (reference sequence). V was pared by 5 bases and J by 3 bases, with 10 bases between. The CDR3 sequence: CASSPGIYYGYTF. In DNA, the CDR3 is TGTGCCAGCAGCCCGGGGATCTACTATGGCTACACCTTC.

This clone was detected once. This chain joins TRBV4-2 and TRBJ2-7, with D tentatively TRBD1 or TRBD2 (6 bases each). The CDR3 spans 14 residues. Germline V gene sequence: CDR1 LGHNA, CDR2 YNFKEQ. V was trimmed by 1 base and J by 3 bases, leaving 10 bases between them. CDR3 loop: CASSQGGTHYEQYF. CDR3 in DNA: TGTGCCAGCAGCCAAGGCGGGACACACTACGAGCAGTACTTC.

The J gene is TRBJ2-7, the V gene TRBV7-8; D is ambiguous. Trimming removed 4 bases at V and 0 bases at J, with 7 bases between. Looked up from germline, CDR1 is SGHVS and CDR2 is FQNEAQ. The CDR3 runs 13 residues. CDR3 DNA: TGTGCCAGCAGCTCCGACATCTCCTACGAGCAGTACTTC. Encoded protein: CASSSDISYEQYF.

This chain uses TRBV7-8 with TRBJ2-1, with D unclear. The CDR3 covers 16 residues. V dropped 0 bases and J dropped 7 bases, with 16 bases sitting between them. Germline lookup yields CDR1 SGHVS and CDR2 FQNEAQ. CDR3 coding DNA: TGTGCCAGCAGCTTAGCGTCCGGGTCCCGGCGGAATGAGCAGTTCTTC. Amino acid sequence: CASSLASGSRRNEQFF.

The J gene is TRBJ2-7, the V gene TRBV7-8, with D uncertain. The CDR3 sequence is 11 residues long. Germline V CDR1 and CDR2: SGHVS, FQNEAQ. V was pared by 5 bases and J by 3 bases, with 5 bases between. The CDR3 sequence: CASSPDYEQYF. The CDR3 region has the DNA TGTGCCAGCAGCCCGGACTACGAGCAGTACTTC. Filled out from reference TRBV7-8 and TRBJ2-7, the complete variable domain reads GAGVSQSPRYKVAKRGQDVALRCDPISGHVSLFWYQQALGQGPEFLTYFQNEAQLDKSGLPSDRFFAERPEGSVSTLKIQRTQQEDSAVYLCASSPDYEQYFGPGTRLTVT.

This clone has only a few counts. The rearrangement uses TRBV2 and TRBJ1-4; 9 bases line up with TRBD1. The V and J ends lost 9 bases and 8 bases, in that order; junction bases with no gene match: 7. The germline gives CDR1 SNHLY, CDR2 FYNNEI. This CDR3 has 13 amino acids. CDR3 residues: CASGQGLREKLFF. CDR3 sequence (DNA): TGTGCCAGTGGACAGGGGTTAAGGGAAAAACTGTTTTTT.

This sequence joins TRBV11-2 and TRBJ1-2; D is possibly TRBD1 (6 bases). The V end lost 5 bases, the J end lost 13 bases, and 20 bases lay between the germline ends. Looked up from germline, CDR1 is SGHAT and CDR2 is FQNNGV. The CDR3 runs to 13 residues. CDR3 sequence (DNA): TGTGCCAGCAGCGAACTGAAAACAGGGATCCGCACCTTC. It specifies CASSELKTGIRTF.

J is TRBJ1-2 and V is TRBV5-1, with a tentative D call TRBD1 (5 bases). This CDR3 is 12 amino acids long. The germline V gene encodes CDR1 SGHRS and CDR2 YFSETQ. V dropped 4 bases and J dropped 3 bases, with 7 bases sitting between them. In DNA form, the CDR3 reads TGCGCCAGCAGCCAGACAGACTATGGCTACACCTTC. It specifies CASSQTDYGYTF.

This chain joins TRBV5-1 and TRBJ1-5, with a possible D match to TRBD1 (5 bases). V was clipped by 4 bases and J by 4 bases, with 9 bases between them. This CDR3 contains 13 residues. CDR1 is SGHRS and CDR2 is YFSETQ in the germline V gene. The CDR3 nucleotides read TGCGCCAGCAGCCCCAACAGGAATCAGCCCCAGCATTTT. It is translated as CASSPNRNQPQHF.

The chain carries TRBV18 and TRBJ1-3, with TRBD1 as a possible D gene (5 bases). Per the germline V gene, CDR1 is KGHSH and CDR2 is LQKENI. Trimming cost V 5 bases and J 0 bases, with 11 bases left between them. The CDR3 runs 15 residues. CDR3 nucleotides: TGTGCCAGCTCATCGACAGAAAGCTCTGGAAACACCATATATTTT. It translates to CASSSTESSGNTIYF.

The chain is built from TRBV7-8 and TRBJ2-1; 7 bases fit TRBD2. Per germline, CDR1 SGHVS and CDR2 FQNEAQ. V lost 3 bases and J lost 4; bases outside the gene matches: 12. The CDR3 sequence is 17 residues long. CDR3 nucleotides: TGTGCCAGCAGCTTTCCTAGCGGACAAGGGGTATACAATGAGCAGTTCTTC. Translating it yields CASSFPSGQGVYNEQFF.

The gene calls are TRBV5-5 and TRBJ2-3; 7 bases are shared with TRBD2. The germline CDR1 and CDR2 sequences are SGHKS and YYEKEE (reference sequence). V gave up 1 base and J gave up 1 base; unmatched junction bases: 3. The CDR3 has 15 residues. CDR3 in amino acids: CASSLFRGGTDTQYF. Written as DNA, the CDR3 is TGTGCCAGCAGCTTGTTCCGGGGGGGCACAGATACGCAGTATTTT.

The chain has TRBV2 and TRBJ1-5; no clear D. The CDR3 covers 14 residues. CDR1 and CDR2 (germline): SNHLY, FYNNEI. V gave up 2 bases and J gave up 8 bases, with 13 bases separating them. Here the CDR3 reads CASSESVLREPQHF. CDR3 DNA: TGTGCCAGCAGTGAATCAGTCCTACGGGAGCCCCAGCATTTT.

This clone turned up a few times. The chain links TRBV7-8 to TRBJ2-3; maybe TRBD2 (5 bases). Between the trimmed V and J ends, which lost 1 base and 8 bases, there was a span of 7 bases. The germline V gene has CDR1 SGHVS and CDR2 FQNEAQ. CDR3 size: 12 residues. This CDR3 is CASSLDEGTQYF. The CDR3 DNA reads as TGTGCCAGCAGCTTAGACGAGGGTACGCAGTATTTT.

This clone was seen once. The rearrangement joins TRBV6-4 to TRBJ1-2; 11 bases match TRBD1. Germline CDR1 reads MRHNA; CDR2 reads SNTAGT. Trimming at V came to 2 bases and at J to 8 bases, leaving 13 bases not matched to a gene. The CDR3 runs to 17 residues. The CDR3 DNA reads as TGTGCCAGCAGTGACACCCCGGGACAGGGGGTGGTAAGCGGCTACACCTTC. Its translation is CASSDTPGQGVVSGYTF.

The rearrangement links TRBV4-2 to TRBJ2-7; D ambiguous. Between the trimmed V and J ends, which lost 1 base and 2 bases, there was a span of 12 bases. In germline, CDR1 is LGHNA, CDR2 YNFKEQ. The CDR3 is made up of 15 amino acids. As DNA, the CDR3 is TGTGCCAGCAGCCAAGCCATAGGTGGGCCCTACGAGCAGTACTTC. This sequence encodes CASSQAIGGPYEQYF.

The chain carries TRBV28 and TRBJ1-1, with 8 bases that match TRBD1. Losses at the gene ends were 4 bases for V and 2 bases for J; bases not matched to a gene: 18. The CDR3 consists of 19 residues. Germline loops: CDR1 MDHEN, CDR2 SYDVKM. In nucleotides, the CDR3 is TGTGCCAGCAGTTATTCTACGGTCCCGGGACAGGTATTAAACACTGAAGCTTTCTTT. Its protein is CASSYSTVPGQVLNTEAFF.

CDR3 DNA sequence: TGTGCCAGCAGTTTTCAGGGTCGGGATGAGCAGTTCTTC. It translates to CASSFQGRDEQFF. V gene TRBV12-3 or TRBV12-4 combines with J gene TRBJ2-1; maybe TRBD1 (5 bases). Trimming pared 3 bases from V and 8 bases from J, leaving 11 bases between. This CDR3 is built from 13 residues.

CDR3 bases: TGTGCCAGCAGCGACGGGGGAGGAAACACCATATATTTT. Protein product: CASSDGGGNTIYF. V and J are TRBV9 and TRBJ1-3, with a possible D match to TRBD1 (5 bases). V lost 3 bases, J lost 4 bases, and 8 bases lay in between. This CDR3 has 13 amino acids. Germline V gene lookup returns CDR1 SGDLS and CDR2 YYNGEE.

V is TRBV11-3 and J is TRBJ2-1; 16 positions agree with TRBD2. This CDR3 has 16 amino acids. J gave up 7 bases and V 6 bases, and 6 bases lay outside the gene matches. Germline CDR1 is SGHNT and CDR2 is YENEEA. This CDR3 reads CASSLGLAGGFNEQFF. The CDR3 DNA reads as TGTGCCAGCAGTTTGGGACTAGCGGGAGGGTTTAATGAGCAGTTCTTC.

The chain is built from TRBV5-8 and TRBJ2-3; D not certain. Germline CDR1 and CDR2: SGHTS and YDEGEE. This CDR3 comprises 13 residues. The V and J ends lost 5 bases and 3 bases respectively, with 10 bases between them. The CDR3 coding sequence is TGTGCCAGCAGACAGAAACGAACAGATACGCAGTATTTT. Amino acids: CASRQKRTDTQYF.